This T cell receptor (beta chain) was retrieved from a study of shared clonotypes between healthy human individuals. It was CD45RO-negative cells, positively selected for CCR7, that made up naive CD8 cells, with terminally differentiated effector memory CD45RA+ cells excluded. General study points: For naive CD4 cells, 4% to 6% of clonotypes were shared across a handful of donors.

Across several immunoSEQ plates, the genomic DNA of each subset was split evenly. Roughly 27,000 T cell genomes, or approximately 190 ng DNA, went into the sorted-subset replicate PCRs. Data came from immunoSEQ multiplex PCR; TCRdb stores just in-frame clones and leaves some out. The sample consists of 760,000 or so clones, roughly 96% of them appearing once. CDR1 and CDR2 from the germline V gene are MDHEN and SYDVKM. This CDR3 spans 13 amino acids. Trimming shortened V by 6 bases and J by 7 bases, and 15 bases separated the two germline ends. Details on this clone: The antigen remains undetermined.

Sequenced material: naive CD8+ T cells sorted from blood. The sequence came from a man aged 30-40 years in good health. The genes are TRBV28 and TRBJ1-2, with unresolved D. The CDR3 sequence is CASSLDGDGGYTF. For the CDR3, the DNA is TGTGCCAGCAGCCTGGATGGCGACGGTGGCTACACCTTC.